This T cell receptor (beta chain) derives from a study of blood T cell repertoires in COVID-19. Study background: Sites across the United States, Italy and Spain contributed samples from acute and convalescent COVID-19. PBMCs, B-cell-depleted T cells, or T cells provided the cDNA or gDNA that made up the material.

Study processing details: Nucleated cell counts were estimated from reference gene primer amplification. This table comes from immunoSEQ multiplex PCR, and its TCRdb copy is limited to in-frame clones, with some not included. That table is the source of V, J and clone size, and D and trimming were worked out from the DNA. Of 110,000 or so clones in the sample, 80% to 90% were seen once. Germline V lookup: CDR1 SGHAT, CDR2 FQNNGV. V gave up 1 base and J gave up 12 bases, with 16 bases separating them. The CDR3 has 14 amino acids. The clonotype was recovered from a man between 65 and 79 years old with active or convalescent COVID-19. The rearrangement links TRBV11-2 to TRBJ2-4; D remains ambiguous. Source material: peripheral blood. The CDR3 region has the DNA TGTGCCAGCAGCTTAGCCGGCTCACCTAGGTCTCAGTACTTC. This gives the protein CASSLAGSPRSQYF.